The sequence of this T cell receptor beta chain was determined in a study of blood T cell repertoires in COVID-19. In the study overall: The samples span acute and convalescent COVID-19 from the United States, Italy and Spain. T cells, B-cell-depleted T cells, or PBMCs provided the cDNA or gDNA that served as material.

Per the germline V gene, CDR1 is ENHRY and CDR2 is SYGVKD. This CDR3 is built from 16 residues. V lost 6 bases and J lost 0, with 15 bases in between. Original analysis: How many nucleated cells were present was estimated from reference gene primer amplification. Profiling relied on immunoSEQ multiplex PCR, and the TCRdb table lists in-frame clones only, not all of them. V, J and clone size are those of that table, while D and trimming were read from the DNA. Of around 140,000 clones in the sample, 85% to 90% were seen once. This rearrangement joins TRBV10-3 to TRBJ1-3; maybe TRBD1 (5 bases). This clonotype was sampled from a man in his fifties with active or convalescent COVID-19. Sequenced material: peripheral blood. Written as DNA, the CDR3 is TGTGCCATCAGGACCGCGGGGGGGAGCTCTGGAAACACCATATATTTT. It yields the protein CAIRTAGGSSGNTIYF.